This entry describes one T cell receptor beta chain. TCRdb's copy holds only in-frame clones and misses some; the assay was immunoSEQ multiplex PCR. Of fewer than 60,000 clones listed, 80% to 95% were seen once; the top ten hold around 3.3%. CDR3 length: 14 residues. V was pared by 6 bases and J by 8 bases, with 7 bases of the junction left unmatched. Germline V lookup: CDR1 MDHEN, CDR2 SYDVKM. The source of the sample is a study of T cell changes during pregnancy in multiple sclerosis. The chain links TRBV28 to TRBJ2-2, with 9 positions matching TRBD1. This TCR came from a female donor in good health, enrolled as a control in a pregnancy study. Sequencing was performed on peripheral blood, taken after pregnancy. The CDR3 loop is CASRGTGGAGELFF. DNA for the CDR3: TGTGCCAGCAGGGGAACAGGGGGCGCAGGGGAGCTGTTTTTT.